Presented here are 10 T cell receptor beta chains from one specimen sequenced in a study of brain T cells in children with intractable seizures. TCRdb's copy holds only in-frame clones and misses some; the assay was immunoSEQ multiplex PCR. The data contain roughly 80,000 clones, about 93% of them singletons. Sequences were derived from peripheral blood, sampled at surgery. The receptor set was obtained from a girl aged 2-10 years with Rasmussen encephalitis and intractable seizures.

The chain carries TRBV9 and TRBJ2-3; D may be TRBD1 or TRBD2 (6 bases each). V was trimmed by 6 bases and J by 2 bases, leaving 13 bases between them. CDR1 and CDR2 from the germline V gene are SGDLS and YYNGEE. The CDR3 sequence is 14 residues long. CDR3 in DNA: TGTGCCAGCAATACGGGGGCCAACACAGATACGCAGTATTTT. It is translated as CASNTGANTDTQYF.

The V and J genes are TRBV18 and TRBJ2-1, with 10 bases fitting TRBD2. Germline values: CDR1 KGHSH, CDR2 LQKENI. The CDR3 spans 15 residues. The V segment lost 6 bases and the J segment 5 bases; nucleotides outside the gene matches: 7. CDR3 region: CASSPIAGGNNEQFF. The CDR3, as DNA: TGTGCCAGCTCCCCCATAGCGGGGGGCAACAATGAGCAGTTCTTC.

This clone was observed once. The chain uses TRBV6-2 or TRBV6-3 and TRBJ2-1; D gene uncertain. V dropped 2 bases and J dropped 2 bases, with 10 bases sitting between them. The V gene's germline CDR1 is MNHEY and CDR2 SVGEGT. The CDR3 extends over 15 amino acids. The CDR3 region is CASSYASTAYNEQFF. CDR3 nucleotides: TGTGCCAGCAGTTACGCCTCAACCGCCTACAATGAGCAGTTCTTC.

V gene TRBV5-4 combines with J gene TRBJ1-1; no clear D gene. Germline lookup yields CDR1 SGHNT and CDR2 YYREEE (reference sequence). CDR3 size: 12 residues. Trimming took off 4 bases at V and 0 bases at J, with 4 bases between the two ends. The CDR3 DNA sequence: TGTGCCAGCAGCGGATTGAACACTGAAGCTTTCTTT. Its protein product is CASSGLNTEAFF.

Here the CDR3 reads CASSGVGTSGSRNEQFF. CDR3 DNA sequence: TGTGCCAGCAGCGGCGTAGGGACTAGCGGGAGCCGGAATGAGCAGTTCTTC. The chain couples TRBV9 to TRBJ2-1; 14 bases agree with TRBD2. CDR3 size: 17 residues. Germline V gene lookup returns CDR1 SGDLS and CDR2 YYNGEE. Unmatched junction bases numbered 9, after V lost 3 bases and J lost 7 bases.

The rearrangement links TRBV6-2 or TRBV6-3 to TRBJ2-7; no definite D call. The germline CDR1 and CDR2 sequences are MNHEY and SVGEGT. The V end was cut by 6 bases, the J end by 0 bases, with 6 bases between. This CDR3 contains 12 residues. CDR3 DNA: TGTGCCAGCAGCCCGAGCTCCTACGAGCAGTACTTC. It translates to CASSPSSYEQYF.

This sequence joins TRBV2 and TRBJ1-5; D is ambiguous. Germline CDR1 and CDR2: SNHLY and FYNNEI. With 10 bases removed from V and 9 bases from J, the gap between germline ends came to 16 bases. There are 12 residues in the CDR3. CDR3 sequence: CATRTGWGPQHF. The CDR3 DNA is TGTGCCACCCGGACGGGTTGGGGGCCCCAGCATTTT.

The table lists this clone with a few counts. J is TRBJ2-6 and V is TRBV7-9; a weak D match, TRBD1 (5 bases). The CDR3 is 14 amino acids. V was trimmed by 5 bases and J by 2 bases, leaving 7 bases between them. From germline, CDR1 is SEHNR and CDR2 FQNEAQ (reference sequence). CDR3 region: CASSQDTGANVLTF. The CDR3 bases are TGTGCCAGCAGCCAGGACACTGGGGCCAACGTCCTGACTTTC.

The chain joins TRBV4-2 to TRBJ1-1; the D is unclear. V was trimmed by 0 bases and J by 6 bases, leaving 11 bases between them. The CDR3 loop spans 14 amino acids. CDR1 is LGHNA and CDR2 is YNFKEQ in the germline V gene. The CDR3 nucleotides read TGTGCCAGCAGCCAAGAAGCTTTTGGGGCTGAAGCTTTCTTT. It yields the protein CASSQEAFGAEAFF.

This chain uses TRBV27 with TRBJ2-7, with D tentatively TRBD2 (6 bases). Trimming removed 6 bases from V and 5 bases from J, with 14 bases in between. Germline V gene sequence: CDR1 MNHEY, CDR2 SMNVEV (reference sequence). This CDR3 contains 13 residues. The CDR3 reads CASRRLVENEQYF. CDR3 in DNA: TGTGCCAGCAGAAGACTAGTTGAAAACGAGCAGTACTTC.